Presented here are 25 T cell receptor beta chains from one specimen sequenced in a study of cytomegalovirus exposure and HLA in healthy donors. The PCR made use of 60 Vbeta and 13 Jbeta primers. Libraries were prepared by immunoSEQ multiplex PCR; TCRdb keeps only in-frame clonotypes and omits some of them. The sample holds 84,000 or so clones; approximately 80% are singletons and the top ten take 3% to 3.5%. Sequenced sample: PBMCs. The source of these receptors is a man over 45 in good health and CMV-seronegative.

V gene TRBV11-2 combines with J gene TRBJ2-7, with TRBD1 identical over 7 bases. Germline trimming cut 4 bases from V and 2 bases from J; bases unmatched to any gene: 8. This CDR3 comprises 15 residues. Germline CDR1 reads SGHAT; CDR2 reads FQNNGV. The CDR3 sequence is CASSYRRQGTYEQYF. In nucleotides, the CDR3 is TGTGCCAGCAGCTACAGGAGACAGGGAACCTACGAGCAGTACTTC.

The chain couples TRBV10-3 to TRBJ2-7; 7 bases agree with TRBD1. Looked up from germline, CDR1 is ENHRY and CDR2 is SYGVKD. This CDR3 has 12 residues. J gave up 3 bases and V 5 bases, and 1 base lay outside the gene matches. The CDR3, as DNA: TGTGCCATCAGTCCAGGGGGCTACGAGCAGTACTTC. Translated, it gives CAISPGGYEQYF.

The chain joins TRBV19 to TRBJ2-6; D remains ambiguous. Germline CDR1 LNHDA, CDR2 SQIVND (reference sequence). V shed 11 bases and J shed 0 bases, with 17 bases lying between them. CDR3 length: 16 amino acids. The CDR3 loop reads CAGNRPAVSGANVLTF. The CDR3 bases are TGTGCCGGAAACCGTCCGGCGGTCTCTGGGGCCAACGTCCTGACTTTC.

The genes are TRBV4-1 and TRBJ2-2, with 7 bases that match TRBD1. CDR3 length: 15 amino acids. V lost 2 bases, J lost 4 bases, and 4 bases stayed unmatched. CDR1 and CDR2 (germline): MGHRA, YSYEKL. CDR3 nucleotides: TGCGCCAGCAGCCAAACAGGGGACCCCACCGGGGAGCTGTTTTTT. It encodes CASSQTGDPTGELFF.

This CDR3 reads CASRGGPMNTEAFF. The DNA of the CDR3 is TGTGCCAGCAGAGGGGGTCCCATGAACACTGAAGCTTTCTTT. The chain employs TRBV2 and TRBJ1-1; D perhaps matches TRBD1 (6 bases). This CDR3 is 14 amino acids long. Germline V gene data show CDR1 as SNHLY and CDR2 as FYNNEI. With 6 bases removed from V and 0 bases from J, the gap between germline ends came to 11 bases.

The chain has TRBV27 and TRBJ1-5; 10 bases match TRBD1. Germline V CDR1 and CDR2: MNHEY, SMNVEV (reference sequence). The CDR3 is 16 residues long. The V and J ends lost 4 bases and 1 base, in that order; junction bases with no gene match: 4. In DNA, the CDR3 is TGTGCCAGCAGTTCCCGGGACAGGGGAAGCAATCAGCCCCAGCATTTT. As protein: CASSSRDRGSNQPQHF.

The gene calls are TRBV4-2 and TRBJ1-1; D is perhaps TRBD1 (5 bases). The V end was cut by 4 bases, the J end by 3 bases, with 18 bases between. This CDR3 has 16 residues. Germline-derived CDR1 and CDR2 are LGHNA and YNFKEQ. This CDR3 reads CASSRRGSGVYTEAFF. CDR3 in DNA: TGTGCCAGCAGCCGGCGGGGGTCTGGAGTTTACACTGAAGCTTTCTTT.

This clone has a handful of counts. The chain couples TRBV2 to TRBJ1-1, with 8 bases that match TRBD1. J gave up 1 base and V 3 bases, and 1 base lay outside the gene matches. Germline-derived CDR1 and CDR2 are SNHLY and FYNNEI. CDR3 size: 14 residues. This CDR3 reads CASSDRGQNTEAFF. In DNA form, the CDR3 reads TGTGCCAGCAGTGACAGGGGGCAGAACACTGAAGCTTTCTTT.

The chain couples TRBV7-3 to TRBJ1-1; D call uncertain. Germline CDR1 reads SGHTA; CDR2 reads FQGTGA. This CDR3 is built from 13 residues. V dropped 6 bases and J dropped 1 base, with 9 bases sitting between them. CDR3 DNA sequence: TGTGCCAGCAGACACGACACGAACACTGAAGCTTTCTTT. It encodes CASRHDTNTEAFF.

This clone showed up just a few times. The chain recombines TRBV30 with TRBJ2-6; 8 bases map to TRBD1. The length of the CDR3 is 15 residues. Germline values: CDR1 GTSNPN, CDR2 SVGIG (reference sequence). With V trimmed by 7 bases and J by 0 bases, 5 bases remained unmatched. The CDR3 nucleotides read TGTGCCTTAGGACAGGGCAGCTCTGGGGCCAACGTCCTGACTTTC. Protein: CALGQGSSGANVLTF.

The rearrangement links TRBV5-4 to TRBJ2-7, with 9 bases aligning to TRBD1. The germline V gene has CDR1 SGHNT and CDR2 YYREEE (reference sequence). J gave up 5 bases and V 0 bases, and 3 bases lay outside the gene matches. The CDR3 is 14 amino acids. CDR3 sequence: CASSLGGQGHEQYF. In DNA, the CDR3 is TGTGCCAGCAGCTTGGGGGGACAGGGCCACGAGCAGTACTTC.

The genes are TRBV7-2 and TRBJ2-5, with D possibly matching TRBD1 (6 bases). V dropped 4 bases and J dropped 0 bases, with 15 bases sitting between them. The germline V gene has CDR1 SGHTA and CDR2 FQGNSA. There are 16 residues in the CDR3. The CDR3 here is CASSSGQITYQETQYF. The CDR3 DNA reads as TGTGCCAGCAGCTCCGGACAGATAACGTACCAAGAGACCCAGTACTTC.

A few counts support this clone. The rearrangement uses TRBV28 and TRBJ1-6; the D gene is possibly TRBD1 (5 bases). This CDR3 is built from 14 residues. V lost 4 bases to trimming and J lost 10 bases, with 14 bases between them. Per germline, CDR1 MDHEN and CDR2 SYDVKM. This CDR3 is CASSSQGWGSPLHF. CDR3 bases: TGTGCCAGCAGTTCCCAGGGATGGGGCTCACCCCTCCACTTT. Variable domain in full (rest from reference TRBV28 and TRBJ1-6): DVKVTQSSRYLVKRTGEKVFLECVQDMDHENMFWYRQDPGLGLRLIYFSYDVKMKEKGDIPEGYSVSREKKERFSLILESASTNQTSMYLCASSSQGWGSPLHFGNGTRLTVT.

This chain uses TRBV19 with TRBJ2-2; TRBD2 is a possible D gene (7 bases). Trimming stripped 3 bases from V and 5 bases from J, with 13 bases between. CDR3 length: 15 amino acids. Germline values: CDR1 LNHDA, CDR2 SQIVND (reference sequence). The CDR3: CASSIGGRSTGELFF. The CDR3 bases are TGTGCCAGTAGTATCGGGGGGCGAAGTACCGGGGAGCTGTTTTTT.

V is TRBV6-5 and J is TRBJ2-5, with TRBD1 matching over 12 bases. V lost 6 bases, J lost 5 bases, and 7 bases stayed unmatched. Germline CDR1 reads MNHEY; CDR2 reads SVGAGI. The CDR3 length is 15 residues. CDR3 in DNA: TGTGCCAGCAGGTGGGGGGACAGGGGGCAGGAGACCCAGTACTTC. Translation gives CASRWGDRGQETQYF.

This clone turned up a few times. The sample holds other DNA sequences that translate to the same CDR3. This chain joins TRBV11-3 and TRBJ1-1, with D possibly being TRBD1 (5 bases). CDR3 length equals 13 residues. Germline loops: CDR1 SGHNT, CDR2 YENEEA. The V gene lost 5 bases and the J gene lost 1 base, with 8 bases spanning the gap. The CDR3 here is CASSPRGNTEAFF. The CDR3, as DNA: TGTGCCAGCAGCCCAAGGGGGAACACTGAAGCTTTCTTT.

The chain employs TRBV7-9 and TRBJ2-2, with TRBD1 matching 9 bases. The CDR3 runs to 14 residues. V gave up 5 bases and J gave up 6 bases; unmatched junction bases: 4. CDR1 is SEHNR, CDR2 FQNEAQ, per germline (reference sequence). In DNA form, the CDR3 reads TGTGCCAGCAGCCCACAGGGGGCGCCCGGGGAGCTGTTTTTT. Translating gives CASSPQGAPGELFF.

V usage is TRBV19 and J usage is TRBJ2-7; D is possibly TRBD1 (6 bases). Germline V lookup: CDR1 LNHDA, CDR2 SQIVND (reference sequence). V lost 5 bases and J lost 0, with 14 bases in between. The CDR3 runs to 15 residues. The CDR3: CASSGQNLGSYEQYF. In DNA form, the CDR3 reads TGTGCCAGTAGTGGACAGAATTTAGGCTCCTACGAGCAGTACTTC.

The chain links TRBV11-1 to TRBJ1-1; the D gene is possibly TRBD1 (5 bases). This CDR3 is 13 amino acids long. Trimming removed 5 bases from V and 2 bases from J, with 9 bases in between. The germline V gene has CDR1 SGHAT and CDR2 FQDESV (reference sequence). The DNA of the CDR3 is TGTGCCAGCAGCCAAGACAGTAACACTGAAGCTTTCTTT. Amino acid sequence: CASSQDSNTEAFF.

This clone was detected only once. This rearrangement joins TRBV7-3 to TRBJ2-3, with 10 nucleotides matching TRBD2. In germline, CDR1 is SGHTA, CDR2 FQGTGA. V dropped 6 bases and J dropped 5; count of bases not matched to a gene: 8. The CDR3 runs to 15 residues. The DNA of the CDR3 is TGTGCCAGCAGTCTTAGCGGGGGGCGGGGAGATACGCAGTATTTT. This translates into CASSLSGGRGDTQYF.

The CDR3 loop is CASRNNRGRQDIQYF. CDR3 coding DNA: TGCGCCAGCAGGAATAACAGGGGCCGTCAGGACATTCAGTACTTC. This chain connects TRBV5-1 to TRBJ2-4, with 7 bases that match TRBD1. Unmatched junction bases numbered 13, after V lost 5 bases and J lost 8 bases. Germline CDR1 reads SGHRS; CDR2 reads YFSETQ. The CDR3 loop spans 15 amino acids.

The chain links TRBV7-8 to TRBJ1-6, with 7 positions matching TRBD1. Germline lookup yields CDR1 SGHVS and CDR2 FQNEAQ. With 6 bases clipped from V and 1 base from J, the junction kept 15 bases outside the gene matches. The length of the CDR3 is 19 residues. DNA of the CDR3: TGTGCCAGCAGTAGAGAGACAGGGATGGGGACGTCCTATAATTCACCCCTCCACTTT. It encodes CASSRETGMGTSYNSPLHF.

The chain recombines TRBV5-4 with TRBJ1-1; D is undetermined. CDR1 and CDR2 from the germline V gene are SGHNT and YYREEE (reference sequence). The CDR3 runs to 14 residues. The ends were cut back, 0 bases at V and 0 bases at J, with 6 bases in the middle. The CDR3 loop is CASSLGNMNTEAFF. In DNA, the CDR3 is TGTGCCAGCAGCTTGGGAAACATGAACACTGAAGCTTTCTTT.

The J gene is TRBJ2-5, the V gene TRBV5-1; 13 bases fit TRBD2. This CDR3 has 16 residues. From germline, CDR1 is SGHRS and CDR2 YFSETQ. The trim removed 3 bases at V and 5 bases at J, leaving 7 bases unmatched. CDR3 nucleotide sequence: TGCGCCAGCAGCTCGAGACTAGCGGGGGGTCGGGAGACCCAGTACTTC. Residues: CASSSRLAGGRETQYF.

The rearrangement joins TRBV6-1 to TRBJ1-5, with no clear D. Between the trimmed V and J ends, which lost 0 bases and 2 bases, there was a span of 11 bases. There are 16 residues in the CDR3. Per germline, CDR1 MNHNS and CDR2 SASEGT. CDR3 residues: CASSEAASERNQPQHF. The CDR3, as DNA: TGTGCCAGCAGTGAAGCGGCAAGCGAGCGCAATCAGCCCCAGCATTTT.